This TCR beta chain was profiled in a study of blood T cell repertoires in COVID-19. As originally analysed: Researchers report that nucleated cell counts were estimated from reference gene primer amplification. TCRdb's copy holds only in-frame clones and misses some; the assay was immunoSEQ multiplex PCR. Clone size and V and J calls were adopted from that table, with D and trimming inferred from the DNA. The sample includes 75,000 to 90,000 clones, over 70% of them seen just once. With 2 bases removed from V and 1 base from J, the gap between germline ends came to 8 bases. CDR1 is MNHNY and CDR2 is SVGAGI in the germline V gene (reference sequence). CDR3 length: 14 amino acids.

The sequencing input was peripheral blood. The chain links TRBV6-6 to TRBJ1-1, with D unresolved. The receptor was isolated from a woman aged 40 to 49 with active or convalescent COVID-19. CDR3 coding DNA: TGTGCCAGCAGTTACCCAGAAACGAACACTGAAGCTTTCTTT. Translation gives CASSYPETNTEAFF.